This T cell receptor (beta chain) comes out of a study of T-cell memory formation after mild COVID-19. About the study: The two donors had largely donor-specific TCR clusters. Study-level results: Contracting CD4+ clones were located mainly in CM and EM, and CD8+ clones in EMRA. Certain responding clones were present in pre-infection memory, suggesting participation of cross-reactive memory.

A note on this clonotype: The antigen remains unidentified.

The CDR3 totals 15 residues. V was pared by 2 bases and J by 4 bases, with 12 bases between. Germline CDR1 reads KGHSH; CDR2 reads LQKENI. TCRdb redid the calling of the 5' RACE reads with MiXCR, one entry per CDR3 protein. The table has hundreds of thousands of distinct CDR3 sequences, roughly 20% seen once. This clonotype was obtained from an adult woman who had mild COVID-19 (a few samples of this study predate the infection). Cell type and time point are not known. This chain joins TRBV18 and TRBJ2-1; D might be TRBD1 or TRBD2, each matching 5 bases. The sample consisted of PBMCs or a T cell subset sorted from them (not recorded which). CDR3 residues: CASSPGGSAYNEQFF. CDR3 in DNA: TGTGCCAGCTCACCAGGGGGTTCCGCTTACAATGAGCAGTTCTTC. Filled out from reference TRBV18 and TRBJ2-1, the complete variable domain reads NAGVMQNPRHLVRRRGQEARLRCSPMKGHSHVYWYRQLPEEGLKFMVYLQKENIIDESGMPKERFSAEFPKEGPSILRIQQVVRGDSAAYFCASSPGGSAYNEQFFGPGTRLTVL.